Each of the 29 T cell receptor beta chains below was sequenced from the same sample in a study of PD-L1 blockade in urothelial cancer. Sequenced by immunoSEQ multiplex PCR; TCRdb stores in-frame clones only, minus some. The repertoire holds more than 40,000 clones, with 70% to 90% as singletons. The input for sequencing was PBMCs, taken around atezolizumab (anti-PD-L1) treatment. The receptors shown here come from a woman aged 60-75 years with urothelial cancer.

A single count supports this clone. V and J are TRBV18 and TRBJ2-7, with 9 bases aligning to TRBD2. The CDR3 consists of 19 residues. The V gene's germline CDR1 is KGHSH and CDR2 LQKENI. V shed 3 bases and J 7 bases; nucleotides not matched to a gene: 22. CDR3 in DNA: TGTGCCAGCTCACCCCGCCGTGGTAGCGGGGGCCCCCGGGGGAGTGAGCAGTACTTC. Its protein is CASSPRRGSGGPRGSEQYF.

This clone was counted a single time. The genes are TRBV28 and TRBJ2-5, with D possibly matching TRBD2 (6 bases). Germline V gene sequence: CDR1 MDHEN, CDR2 SYDVKM. The CDR3 contains 13 residues. With 6 bases removed from V and 2 bases from J, the gap between germline ends came to 10 bases. CDR3 residues: CASRLGLQETQYF. CDR3 nucleotide sequence: TGTGCCAGCAGATTGGGACTTCAAGAGACCCAGTACTTC.

This clone was counted a few times. The rearrangement joins TRBV28 to TRBJ2-5; 7 nucleotides match TRBD2. The length of the CDR3 is 16 residues. Germline V lookup: CDR1 MDHEN, CDR2 SYDVKM. V dropped 2 bases and J dropped 1; count of bases not matched to a gene: 7. The CDR3 sequence: CASSLIGSGTQETQYF. The CDR3, as DNA: TGTGCCAGCAGTTTAATTGGGAGCGGGACCCAAGAGACCCAGTACTTC.

CDR3 protein: CASSLGQDYEQYF. CDR3 coding DNA: TGTGCCAGCAGCTTAGGACAGGACTACGAGCAGTACTTC. The J gene is TRBJ2-7, the V gene TRBV7-2, with D tentatively TRBD1 (6 bases). The CDR3 has 13 residues. V lost 1 base to trimming and J lost 3 bases, with 7 bases between them. CDR1 and CDR2 (germline): SGHTA, FQGNSA. Full variable domain (missing parts from reference TRBV7-2 and TRBJ2-7): GAGVSQSPSNKVTEKGKDVELRCDPISGHTALYWYRQSLGQGLEFLIYFQGNSAPDKSGLPSDRFSAERTGGSVSTLTIQRTQQEDSAVYLCASSLGQDYEQYFGPGTRLTVT.

This clone has a handful of counts. V is TRBV28 and J is TRBJ1-5; D call uncertain. Deletions cut 3 bases from V and 2 bases from J, with 11 bases between. The CDR3 length is 15 residues. In germline, CDR1 is MDHEN, CDR2 SYDVKM. DNA for the CDR3: TGTGCCAGCAGTTTGTCCTTGGCGGGCAATCAGCCCCAGCATTTT. It is translated as CASSLSLAGNQPQHF.

V and J are TRBV7-9 and TRBJ2-5, with D possibly being TRBD2 (6 bases). Germline assignment: CDR1 SEHNR and CDR2 FQNEAQ (reference sequence). The CDR3 is 17 amino acids. With 5 bases removed from V and 5 bases from J, the gap between germline ends came to 24 bases. The CDR3 protein is CASSRDGGLNIKETQYF. CDR3 nucleotides: TGTGCCAGCAGCCGAGACGGGGGACTTAATATAAAGGAGACCCAGTACTTC.

The chain recombines TRBV4-3 with TRBJ2-3, with TRBD2 matching over 7 bases. The CDR3 sequence is 15 residues long. Per germline, CDR1 LGHNA and CDR2 YSLEER. V lost 1 base and J lost 1; bases outside the gene matches: 2. The CDR3 spells CASSQVGLGTDTQYF. CDR3 DNA sequence: TGCGCCAGCAGCCAAGTCGGACTAGGCACAGATACGCAGTATTTT.

The chain combines TRBV7-3 with TRBJ1-1, with D unclear. The CDR3 totals 13 residues. V gave up 5 bases and J gave up 5 bases, with 12 bases separating them. CDR1 and CDR2 from the germline V gene are SGHTA and FQGTGA. CDR3 in amino acids: CASSPNPRTEAFF. DNA of the CDR3: TGTGCCAGCAGCCCAAATCCTAGGACTGAAGCTTTCTTT.

The rearrangement uses TRBV28 and TRBJ1-3, with D unresolved. The germline V gene has CDR1 MDHEN and CDR2 SYDVKM. V lost 3 bases and J 0 bases, leaving 9 bases between the germline ends. The CDR3 consists of 15 residues. CDR3 loop: CASSFLVSSGNTIYF. The CDR3 DNA reads as TGTGCCAGCAGTTTTTTGGTTAGCTCTGGAAACACCATATATTTT.

The rearrangement links TRBV7-9 to TRBJ2-5, with D possibly being TRBD2 (5 bases). This CDR3 has 14 amino acids. Germline CDR1 reads SEHNR; CDR2 reads FQNEAQ (reference sequence). Deletions cut 3 bases from V and 4 bases from J, with 12 bases between. The CDR3 region is CASSFGGLAETQYF. Written as DNA, the CDR3 is TGTGCCAGCAGCTTCGGCGGGTTGGCAGAGACCCAGTACTTC.

The rearrangement joins TRBV7-9 to TRBJ1-4; 8 nucleotides line up with TRBD1. The CDR3 extends over 16 amino acids. V lost 5 bases and J lost 4; bases outside the gene matches: 9. The V gene's germline CDR1 is SEHNR and CDR2 FQNEAQ (reference sequence). In DNA, the CDR3 is TGTGCCAGCAGCACCCTCAGGGGGCAGGATAATGAAAAACTGTTTTTT. It specifies CASSTLRGQDNEKLFF.

This sequence joins TRBV11-3 and TRBJ2-7; 7 bases map to TRBD1. The V gene's germline CDR1 is SGHNT and CDR2 YENEEA. V gave up 5 bases and J gave up 6 bases; unmatched junction bases: 4. CDR3 size: 12 residues. For the CDR3, the DNA is TGTGCCAGCAGCCTCCGGGACAGCGAGCAGTACTTC. Protein product: CASSLRDSEQYF.

The chain links TRBV4-3 to TRBJ1-6; the D is unclear. Trimming took 0 bases from V and 1 from J, leaving 13 bases between them. CDR1 is LGHNA and CDR2 is YSLEER in the germline V gene. This CDR3 contains 18 residues. The DNA for the CDR3 is TGCGCCAGCAGCCAAGATATTCCGGGAGGTTCCTATAATTCACCCCTCCACTTT. This codes for CASSQDIPGGSYNSPLHF.

The J gene is TRBJ1-1, the V gene TRBV11-2, with TRBD1 matching over 10 bases. This CDR3 spans 14 amino acids. Germline lookup yields CDR1 SGHAT and CDR2 FQNNGV. V trimming: 4 bases; J trimming: 5 bases; junction bases outside the gene matches: 4. CDR3 nucleotides: TGTGCCAGCAGCTACGGGACAGGGGTAACTGAAGCTTTCTTT. This sequence encodes CASSYGTGVTEAFF.

V gene TRBV7-2 combines with J gene TRBJ1-1; 10 nucleotides agree with TRBD1. V was pared by 5 bases and J by 4 bases, with 4 bases of the junction left unmatched. Germline CDR1 is SGHTA and CDR2 is FQGNSA. The CDR3 totals 14 residues. DNA of the CDR3: TGTGCCAGCAGCACGGGACAGGGGACCACTGAAGCTTTCTTT. It is translated as CASSTGQGTTEAFF.

V and J are TRBV19 and TRBJ2-2; maybe TRBD2 (5 bases). V dropped 4 bases and J dropped 0 bases, with 6 bases sitting between them. Germline values: CDR1 LNHDA, CDR2 SQIVND (reference sequence). The CDR3 has 14 residues. CDR3 coding DNA: TGTGCCAGTAGTAGCGGGTCGAACACCGGGGAGCTGTTTTTT. Translation: CASSSGSNTGELFF.

This clone has a handful of counts. The V gene is TRBV6-4, the J gene TRBJ1-6; 7 bases match TRBD1. CDR1 and CDR2 from the germline V gene are MRHNA and SNTAGT. CDR3 size: 14 residues. Trimming took 5 bases from V and 8 from J; bases not matched to a gene: 6. DNA for the CDR3: TGTGCCAGCAGTCCTCGGGACAGCGATTCACCCCTCCACTTT. Its translation: CASSPRDSDSPLHF.

This sequence joins TRBV27 and TRBJ2-5, with unresolved D. CDR1 and CDR2 (germline): MNHEY, SMNVEV (reference sequence). The CDR3 covers 14 residues. Trimming removed 6 bases from V and 1 base from J, with 12 bases in between. This chain's CDR3 is CASRPHTPQETQYF. In DNA, the CDR3 is TGTGCCAGCAGACCTCACACCCCCCAAGAGACCCAGTACTTC.

The CDR3 spells CASSYRGEGTEAFF. The CDR3, as DNA: TGTGCCAGCAGTTACAGAGGGGAGGGCACTGAAGCTTTCTTT. V usage is TRBV6-5 and J usage is TRBJ1-1; possible D gene TRBD1, 5 bases. The length of the CDR3 is 14 residues. In germline, CDR1 is MNHEY, CDR2 SVGAGI. V was shortened by 2 bases and J by 4 bases, with 11 bases between the two germline ends.

This clone was detected once. The rearrangement joins TRBV6-4 to TRBJ1-4; D is possibly TRBD1 (5 bases). Looked up from germline, CDR1 is MRHNA and CDR2 is SNTAGT. The CDR3 extends over 18 amino acids. V gave up 6 bases and J gave up 7 bases, with 27 bases separating them. The CDR3: CASRGLEQVNSRAEKLFF. The CDR3, as DNA: TGTGCCAGCAGGGGGTTAGAACAGGTAAACTCAAGGGCTGAAAAACTGTTTTTT.

V usage is TRBV19 and J usage is TRBJ2-7, with 10 bases identical to TRBD1. This CDR3 has 14 amino acids. V lost 5 bases to trimming and J lost 6 bases; unmatched junction nucleotides: 7. CDR1 and CDR2 from the germline V gene are LNHDA and SQIVND (reference sequence). The CDR3 bases are TGTGCCAGTAGTCTCCGGGACAGGGGACGCGAGCAGTACTTC. This sequence encodes CASSLRDRGREQYF.

The chain uses TRBV7-2 and TRBJ2-5, with 7 positions matching TRBD1. V gave up 5 bases and J gave up 4 bases; unmatched junction bases: 4. The germline CDR1 and CDR2 sequences are SGHTA and FQGNSA. The CDR3 consists of 13 residues. The CDR3 is CASSQRTGETQYF. In nucleotides, the CDR3 is TGTGCCAGCAGCCAACGGACAGGAGAGACCCAGTACTTC. The full variable domain, its missing parts supplied by reference TRBV7-2 and TRBJ2-5, is GAGVSQSPSNKVTEKGKDVELRCDPISGHTALYWYRQSLGQGLEFLIYFQGNSAPDKSGLPSDRFSAERTGGSVSTLTIQRTQQEDSAVYLCASSQRTGETQYFGPGTRLLVL.

The V gene is TRBV7-9, the J gene TRBJ1-2; the match to TRBD1 covers 7 bases. CDR1 is SEHNR and CDR2 is FQNEAQ in the germline V gene (reference sequence). This CDR3 spans 16 amino acids. With V trimmed by 7 bases and J by 0 bases, 11 bases remained unmatched. DNA of the CDR3: TGTGCCAGCACTCGGGACAGCCATCTCCCTAACTATGGCTACACCTTC. As protein: CASTRDSHLPNYGYTF.

J is TRBJ2-7 and V is TRBV18; TRBD1 aligns across 10 bases. J gave up 1 base and V 3 bases, and 0 bases lay outside the gene matches. There are 14 residues in the CDR3. Germline V gene data show CDR1 as KGHSH and CDR2 as LQKENI. In DNA form, the CDR3 reads TGTGCCAGCTCACCGGGACAGGGGTCCTACGAGCAGTACTTC. This gives the protein CASSPGQGSYEQYF.

The genes are TRBV5-4 and TRBJ2-7; a weak D match, TRBD2 (5 bases). Germline-derived CDR1 and CDR2 are SGHNT and YYREEE (reference sequence). The CDR3 has 14 residues. With 2 bases removed from V and 5 bases from J, the gap between germline ends came to 14 bases. The CDR3 protein is CASSFVGTLDEQYF. CDR3 DNA: TGTGCCAGCAGCTTTGTGGGTACACTAGACGAGCAGTACTTC. Combining the CDR3 with reference TRBV5-4 and TRBJ2-7 gives the whole variable domain ETGVTQSPTHLIKTRGQQVTLRCSSQSGHNTVSWYQQALGQGPQFIFQYYREEENGRGNFPPRFSGLQFPNYSSELNVNALELDDSALYLCASSFVGTLDEQYFGPGTRLTVT.

The chain carries TRBV18 and TRBJ2-1; TRBD2 matches at 10 bases. This CDR3 is built from 17 residues. The V segment lost 1 base and the J segment 7 bases; nucleotides outside the gene matches: 10. CDR1 and CDR2 from the germline V gene are KGHSH and LQKENI. CDR3 residues: CASSPLRSSGGRNEQFF. For the CDR3, the DNA is TGTGCCAGCTCACCACTCAGATCTAGCGGGGGTCGAAATGAGCAGTTCTTC.

The rearrangement links TRBV7-3 to TRBJ2-3, with D perhaps TRBD2 (5 bases). The V gene's germline CDR1 is SGHTA and CDR2 FQGTGA. This CDR3 spans 16 amino acids. Trimming removed 1 base at V and 1 base at J, with 12 bases between. CDR3 sequence reads: CASSLSGGGRTDTQYF. DNA for the CDR3: TGTGCCAGCAGCTTAAGCGGCGGAGGACGCACAGATACGCAGTATTTT.

This sequence joins TRBV5-1 and TRBJ1-4, with a possible D match to TRBD1 (6 bases). The CDR3 is 17 residues long. V lost 7 bases and J lost 3, with 22 bases in between. Germline CDR1 is SGHRS and CDR2 is YFSETQ. The CDR3 DNA is TGCGCCAGCCGAACTGGACAGACAAACGCCGCTAATGAAAAACTGTTTTTT. Translating gives CASRTGQTNAANEKLFF.

The chain has TRBV9 and TRBJ2-3; D is undetermined. The germline V gene encodes CDR1 SGDLS and CDR2 YYNGEE. This CDR3 region has 14 residues. V was pared by 2 bases and J by 4 bases, with 11 bases between. CDR3 protein: CASSVRSYPDTQYF. CDR3 coding DNA: TGTGCCAGCAGCGTTCGTAGCTACCCAGATACGCAGTATTTT.